These 15 T cell receptor beta chains came from one sample sequenced in a study of blood T cell repertoires in COVID-19. Method: immunoSEQ multiplex PCR; TCRdb's copy keeps in-frame clones and lacks some. The table records about 120,000 clones, around 80% of them present only once. What was sequenced was peripheral blood. The receptors were sampled from a woman older than 75 with acute or convalescent COVID-19.

The chain is built from TRBV28 and TRBJ1-1; perhaps TRBD1 as D (5 bases). Germline values: CDR1 MDHEN, CDR2 SYDVKM. The CDR3 is 15 residues long. Trimming removed 5 bases from V and 4 bases from J, with 17 bases in between. CDR3 protein: CASSPPQSRGTEAFF. The CDR3, as DNA: TGTGCCAGCAGTCCCCCACAGAGTAGGGGCACTGAAGCTTTCTTT. Filled out from reference TRBV28 and TRBJ1-1, the complete variable domain reads DVKVTQSSRYLVKRTGEKVFLECVQDMDHENMFWYRQDPGLGLRLIYFSYDVKMKEKGDIPEGYSVSREKKERFSLILESASTNQTSMYLCASSPPQSRGTEAFFGQGTRLTVV.

This clone was counted once. V and J are TRBV5-6 and TRBJ2-1, with a possible D match to TRBD2 (5 bases). Germline lookup yields CDR1 SGHDT and CDR2 YYEEEE. The CDR3 has 13 amino acids. V was shortened by 2 bases and J by 3 bases, with 6 bases between the two germline ends. The CDR3 nucleotides read TGTGCCAGCAGCTTCGGGGACTACAATGAGCAGTTCTTC. Protein product: CASSFGDYNEQFF.

This rearrangement joins TRBV19 to TRBJ2-2; 9 bases agree with TRBD2. The CDR3 covers 16 residues. Germline-derived CDR1 and CDR2 are LNHDA and SQIVND (reference sequence). V was clipped by 3 bases and J by 2 bases; unmatched bases: 4. The CDR3 sequence is CASSISSGANTGELFF. The CDR3 DNA reads TGTGCCAGTAGTATTTCTAGCGGGGCTAACACCGGGGAGCTGTTTTTT.

A few counts support this clone. The chain uses TRBV2 and TRBJ2-2, with 8 nucleotides matching TRBD2. The V segment lost 3 bases and the J segment 5 bases; nucleotides outside the gene matches: 5. CDR1 SNHLY and CDR2 FYNNEI come from the germline V gene. The CDR3 is made up of 15 amino acids. The DNA for the CDR3 is TGTGCCAGCAGTGATCAGGTAGCGGGGACCGGGGAGCTGTTTTTT. As protein: CASSDQVAGTGELFF.

The rearrangement uses TRBV29-1 and TRBJ2-1, with a tentative D call TRBD1 (5 bases). The V gene's germline CDR1 is SQVTM and CDR2 ANQGSEA. This CDR3 has 12 residues. Trimming cost V 5 bases and J 8 bases, with 13 bases left between them. For the CDR3, the DNA is TGCAGCGTTATGAAGGGGATCGATGAGCAGTTCTTC. As protein: CSVMKGIDEQFF.

A few counts support this clone. V gene TRBV29-1 combines with J gene TRBJ2-7; TRBD2 aligns across 9 bases. The V gene end was trimmed by 7 bases and the J gene end by 6 bases; junction bases not matched to a gene: 13. Germline V gene sequence: CDR1 SQVTM, CDR2 ANQGSEA. CDR3 length equals 14 residues. The CDR3 loop is CSAQEAGGPGEQYF. DNA for the CDR3: TGCAGCGCCCAAGAGGCGGGAGGGCCCGGCGAGCAGTACTTC.

The J gene is TRBJ1-1, the V gene TRBV6-4; 9 bases match TRBD1. Germline-derived CDR1 and CDR2 are MRHNA and SNTAGT. The CDR3 contains 13 residues. V lost 6 bases, J lost 5 bases, and 4 bases stayed unmatched. The CDR3 spells CASSPGQGTEAFF. CDR3 nucleotides: TGTGCCAGCAGCCCGGGACAGGGTACTGAAGCTTTCTTT.

The chain recombines TRBV25-1 with TRBJ1-2; D is unclear. Between the trimmed V and J ends, which lost 11 bases and 3 bases, there was a span of 13 bases. The CDR3 is made up of 12 amino acids. Germline V CDR1 and CDR2: MGHDK, SYGVNS. CDR3 sequence (DNA): TGTGCCTGGGCGGGGTTCTACTATGGCTACACCTTC. Translated: CAWAGFYYGYTF.

The gene calls are TRBV3-1 (or the pseudogene TRBV3-2) and TRBJ2-5, with 11 bases that match TRBD2. The CDR3 contains 18 residues. The ends lost 4 bases at V and 1 base at J; junction bases unmatched: 11. Germline V CDR1 and CDR2: LGHDT, YNNKEL (reference sequence). CDR3 sequence: CASSLRGSGRAGQETQYF. The CDR3, as DNA: TGTGCCAGCAGCCTGCGGGGTAGCGGGAGGGCCGGCCAAGAGACCCAGTACTTC.

The chain has TRBV5-4 and TRBJ1-6, with a tentative D call TRBD1 (6 bases). V dropped 7 bases and J dropped 4 bases, with 15 bases sitting between them. The germline V gene has CDR1 SGHNT and CDR2 YYREEE (reference sequence). The CDR3 is 15 amino acids. The CDR3 reads CASRGADTYNSPLHF. For the CDR3, the DNA is TGTGCCAGCCGGGGGGCGGACACTTATAATTCACCCCTCCACTTT.

The genes are TRBV6-5 and TRBJ1-2; no firm D call. Deletions cut 6 bases from V and 4 bases from J, with 12 bases between. Germline V CDR1 and CDR2: MNHEY, SVGAGI. The CDR3 extends over 13 amino acids. CDR3 nucleotides: TGTGCCAGCAGGGAGCCGGGGAGCTATGGCTACACCTTC. Translating it yields CASREPGSYGYTF.

The rearrangement uses TRBV7-3 and TRBJ2-1, with D possibly TRBD1 on 6 matching bases. Germline V gene lookup returns CDR1 SGHTA and CDR2 FQGTGA. With 5 bases removed from V and 11 bases from J, the gap between germline ends came to 19 bases. The CDR3 loop spans 14 amino acids. The CDR3 protein is CASSPSPRRDKQFF. The CDR3 DNA sequence: TGTGCCAGCAGCCCCTCACCTCGCCGGGACAAGCAGTTCTTC.

The chain links TRBV6-4 to TRBJ2-1; 9 nucleotides align to TRBD2. From germline, CDR1 is MRHNA and CDR2 SNTAGT. The CDR3 sequence is 16 residues long. With 4 bases clipped from V and 4 bases from J, the junction kept 8 bases outside the gene matches. The DNA for the CDR3 is TGTGCCAGCAGTGCATTAGCGGGAGTTATTTACAATGAGCAGTTCTTC. It encodes CASSALAGVIYNEQFF.

This sequence joins TRBV19 and TRBJ2-3; 8 nucleotides align to TRBD1. J lost 6 bases, V lost 4 bases, and 15 bases had no gene match. Germline assignment: CDR1 LNHDA and CDR2 SQIVND (reference sequence). CDR3 length: 17 amino acids. In DNA, the CDR3 is TGTGCCAGTAGTACAGGGGGGACAGGCCGGGTGTGGGATACGCAGTATTTT. This sequence encodes CASSTGGTGRVWDTQYF.

The rearrangement uses TRBV4-3 and TRBJ2-5; no clear D gene. The CDR3 is 14 amino acids. The germline V gene has CDR1 LGHNA and CDR2 YSLEER. V was clipped by 0 bases and J by 5 bases, with 10 bases between them. CDR3 nucleotide sequence: TGCGCCAGCAGCCAAGAACCAGCCGGGGAGACCCAGTACTTC. Its translation: CASSQEPAGETQYF.